The 3 T cell receptor beta chains presented below share a single source sample, sequenced in a study of blood T cells in healthy people across ages. A second PCR, run for roughly 7 to 11 cycles, used a sample-barcoded 5' primer plus a J-beta primer mix. TCRdb itself ran the 5' RACE reads through MiXCR, one entry per CDR3 protein. Among 700,000 to 900,000 distinct CDR3 sequences listed, about 26% were seen once. This sample was shared with a second study, whose subject was T cells of mothers and their children.

The sequencing sample was made of blood. The receptor source for this set is a boy aged 5-17 years in good health.

The rearrangement uses TRBV18 and TRBJ2-5; 10 nucleotides match TRBD2. The J call is uncertain, as TRBJ2-1 better fits the DNA end. This CDR3 has 16 amino acids. The germline V gene encodes CDR1 KGHSH and CDR2 LQKENI. The CDR3 region is CASSPRASSGGDEQFF. CDR3 sequence (DNA): TGTGCCAGCTCACCAAGGGCGTCTAGCGGGGGCGATGAGCAGTTCTTC.

This clonotype was recorded a few times. The rearrangement links TRBV5-1 to TRBJ2-1, with 7 bases fitting TRBD1. The J call is uncertain, as TRBJ2-5 better fits the DNA end. The CDR3 covers 15 residues. Germline V CDR1 and CDR2: SGHRS, YFSETQ. The CDR3 DNA reads as TGCGCCAGCAGCCAAGGGACAGCTCTGAAAGAGACCCAGTACTTC. This gives the protein CASSQGTALKETQYF.

A word on this clonotype: One junction end disagrees with the germline gene, perhaps due to a read error. The chain combines TRBV6-5 with TRBJ2-2, with D perhaps TRBD1 or TRBD2 (5 bases each). The CDR3 runs 14 residues. Germline loops: CDR1 MNHEY, CDR2 SVGAGI. The CDR3 sequence is CASHRGSNTGELFF. In nucleotides, the CDR3 is TGTGCCAGCCACCGGGGCTCGAACACCGGAGAGCTGTTTTTT.